These 27 T cell receptor beta chains share one sample of origin, sequenced in a study of neoadjuvant anti-PD-1 for oral cavity cancer. The method was immunoSEQ multiplex PCR; TCRdb's version includes in-frame clones alone and lacks a portion of them. The table lists around 15,000 clones, around 72% of them singletons. The sample was PBMCs, taken before nivolumab (anti-PD-1) treatment. These receptors all stem from a person between 40 and 85 years old with oral cavity squamous cell carcinoma.

J is TRBJ2-1 and V is TRBV10-3; D might be TRBD1 or TRBD2, each matching 6 bases. Trimming cost V 2 bases and J 9 bases, with 20 bases left between them. The CDR3 contains 16 residues. Looked up from germline, CDR1 is ENHRY and CDR2 is SYGVKD. In DNA form, the CDR3 reads TGTGCCATCAGTGAGCGTGGGGGCGGGGCGCGCTCTGAGCAGTTCTTC. Its protein is CAISERGGGARSEQFF.

The sample holds a few counts of this clone. The rearrangement joins TRBV19 to TRBJ1-1; D gene unclear. The length of the CDR3 is 13 residues. V lost 5 bases and J lost 4, with 11 bases in between. Germline values: CDR1 LNHDA, CDR2 SQIVND (reference sequence). CDR3 DNA: TGTGCCAGTAGTGATATGGGAGGCACTGAAGCTTTCTTT. Protein: CASSDMGGTEAFF.

The genes are TRBV14 and TRBJ1-1, with TRBD1 matching 11 bases. Germline V CDR1 and CDR2: SGHDN, FVKESK. J was trimmed by 12 bases and V by 4 bases; bases with no gene match: 7. The CDR3 contains 13 residues. CDR3 sequence: CASSRQGTGGSFF. The CDR3 nucleotides are TGTGCCAGCAGCCGCCAGGGGACAGGGGGATCTTTCTTT.

The chain recombines TRBV28 with TRBJ1-2; D is uncertain. Germline V gene data show CDR1 as MDHEN and CDR2 as SYDVKM. The CDR3 contains 12 residues. With 3 bases removed from V and 7 bases from J, the gap between germline ends came to 9 bases. The CDR3 region has the DNA TGTGCCAGCAGTTTCGGGGAGCGTGGCTACACCTTC. As protein: CASSFGERGYTF.

This clone was seen more than once but under ten times. The chain is built from TRBV28 and TRBJ1-1; the D gene is possibly TRBD1 (6 bases). Germline V CDR1 and CDR2: MDHEN, SYDVKM. There are 14 residues in the CDR3. The germline V and J ends were trimmed by 4 bases and 5 bases, with 14 bases remaining between them. CDR3 residues: CASSSSGVKTEAFF. CDR3 DNA sequence: TGTGCCAGCAGTTCCTCAGGGGTAAAAACTGAAGCTTTCTTT. The full variable domain, with the rest looked up from reference TRBV28 and TRBJ1-1, is DVKVTQSSRYLVKRTGEKVFLECVQDMDHENMFWYRQDPGLGLRLIYFSYDVKMKEKGDIPEGYSVSREKKERFSLILESASTNQTSMYLCASSSSGVKTEAFFGQGTRLTVV.

The chain links TRBV18 to TRBJ2-7; D is unclear. With 0 bases removed from V and 3 bases from J, the gap between germline ends came to 9 bases. The CDR3 spans 14 residues. The germline gives CDR1 KGHSH, CDR2 LQKENI. CDR3 sequence (DNA): TGTGCCAGCTCACCACCGTACGGGCACTACGAGCAGTACTTC. Its protein product is CASSPPYGHYEQYF.

V is TRBV30 and J is TRBJ1-1, with 9 nucleotides matching TRBD1. J was trimmed by 8 bases and V by 5 bases; bases with no gene match: 9. Germline CDR1 and CDR2: GTSNPN and SVGIG (reference sequence). The CDR3 sequence is 13 residues long. The DNA of the CDR3 is TGTGCCTGGGCGGGACAGGGACGAACGGAAGCTTTCTTT. It yields the protein CAWAGQGRTEAFF.

The V gene is TRBV4-1, the J gene TRBJ2-5; tentatively, D is TRBD2 (5 bases). CDR1 MGHRA and CDR2 YSYEKL come from the germline V gene. CDR3 length equals 14 residues. V was shortened by 4 bases and J by 5 bases, with 14 bases between the two germline ends. The CDR3 loop reads CASSPSAGLETQYF. In DNA, the CDR3 is TGCGCCAGCAGCCCGAGTGCGGGTTTGGAGACCCAGTACTTC.

This chain uses TRBV18 with TRBJ1-4, with a tentative D call TRBD1 (5 bases). This CDR3 comprises 17 residues. CDR1 is KGHSH, CDR2 LQKENI, per germline. Deletions cut 0 bases from V and 0 bases from J, with 11 bases between. This CDR3 reads CASSPPGQGATNEKLFF. The CDR3 nucleotides are TGTGCCAGCTCACCACCGGGGCAGGGAGCAACTAATGAAAAACTGTTTTTT. The entire variable domain, with the rest obtained from reference TRBV18 and TRBJ1-4, is as follows: NAGVMQNPRHLVRRRGQEARLRCSPMKGHSHVYWYRQLPEEGLKFMVYLQKENIIDESGMPKERFSAEFPKEGPSILRIQQVVRGDSAAYFCASSPPGQGATNEKLFFGSGTQLSVL.

This clone occurred once. The chain recombines TRBV11-3 with TRBJ1-3; the match to TRBD1 covers 11 bases. Germline V gives CDR1 SGHNT, CDR2 YENEEA. The CDR3 consists of 18 residues. V shed 5 bases, J shed 1 base, and the junction held 10 bases outside the gene matches. The CDR3 DNA sequence: TGTGCCAGCAGCCCGGGACAGGGGGTACAGAGTTCTGGAAACACCATATATTTT. It is translated as CASSPGQGVQSSGNTIYF.

The chain links TRBV5-6 to TRBJ2-1; D possibly corresponds to TRBD1 (5 bases). Trimming removed 2 bases at V and 7 bases at J, with 13 bases between. Germline values: CDR1 SGHDT, CDR2 YYEEEE. This CDR3 contains 14 residues. The CDR3 nucleotides read TGTGCCAGCAGCTTTCAGGGAATCCAAAATGAGCAGTTCTTC. Translating it yields CASSFQGIQNEQFF.

The rearrangement uses TRBV5-1 and TRBJ2-1, with D uncertain. Germline V lookup: CDR1 SGHRS, CDR2 YFSETQ. The V end lost 4 bases, the J end lost 13 bases, and 21 bases lay between the germline ends. The CDR3 consists of 14 residues. CDR3 coding DNA: TGCGCCAGCAGCGGGGTCACGGAGCCTGGTTATCAGTTCTTC. This codes for CASSGVTEPGYQFF.

The chain combines TRBV6-1 with TRBJ2-5; D remains ambiguous. Deletions cut 4 bases from V and 0 bases from J, with 6 bases between. From germline, CDR1 is MNHNS and CDR2 SASEGT. CDR3 length: 13 amino acids. The CDR3 region is CASSVGDQETQYF. In nucleotides, the CDR3 is TGTGCCAGCAGTGTAGGAGACCAAGAGACCCAGTACTTC.

The CDR3 sequence: CASSLMTSGGGDTQYF. The CDR3, as DNA: TGTGCCAGCAGCTTAATGACTAGCGGGGGGGGCGATACGCAGTATTTT. V and J are TRBV7-6 and TRBJ2-3; TRBD2 aligns across 14 bases. V lost 2 bases, J lost 6 bases, and 4 bases stayed unmatched. CDR1 SGHVS and CDR2 FNYEAQ come from the germline V gene. The CDR3 runs 16 residues.

This clone occurred a few times. The chain is built from TRBV19 and TRBJ2-3; 13 positions match TRBD2. Germline values: CDR1 LNHDA, CDR2 SQIVND (reference sequence). The CDR3 contains 16 residues. Losses at the gene ends were 10 bases for V and 3 bases for J; bases not matched to a gene: 10. The CDR3 bases are TGTGCCACTGGACTAGCGGGGGAATTAGGTACAGATACGCAGTATTTT. Amino acids: CATGLAGELGTDTQYF.

The gene calls are TRBV10-3 and TRBJ2-3; 9 bases fit TRBD1. The CDR3 length is 15 residues. J gave up 3 bases and V 0 bases, and 1 base lay outside the gene matches. Germline V gene lookup returns CDR1 ENHRY and CDR2 SYGVKD. The CDR3 reads CAISESQGATDTQYF. The CDR3 coding sequence is TGTGCCATCAGTGAGTCACAGGGGGCGACAGATACGCAGTATTTT.

The chain is built from TRBV14 and TRBJ1-1; D is unresolved. The CDR3 consists of 14 residues. V lost 0 bases and J lost 5, with 10 bases in between. In germline, CDR1 is SGHDN, CDR2 FVKESK. The CDR3 reads CASSQDRWGTEAFF. CDR3 bases: TGTGCCAGCAGCCAAGATCGGTGGGGAACTGAAGCTTTCTTT.

The gene calls are TRBV6-5 and TRBJ2-3; 10 nucleotides line up with TRBD2. The length of the CDR3 is 15 residues. The V segment lost 7 bases and the J segment 6 bases; nucleotides outside the gene matches: 10. From germline, CDR1 is MNHEY and CDR2 SVGAGI. CDR3 sequence: CASKSLAGVADTQYF. The CDR3 DNA sequence: TGTGCCAGCAAATCCCTAGCGGGAGTCGCGGATACGCAGTATTTT.

The genes are TRBV5-4 and TRBJ2-7; 8 positions agree with TRBD2. The CDR3 loop spans 14 amino acids. The germline V gene has CDR1 SGHNT and CDR2 YYREEE (reference sequence). Germline trimming cut 0 bases from V and 7 bases from J; bases unmatched to any gene: 6. The CDR3: CASSLGSGMMEQYF. Written as DNA, the CDR3 is TGTGCCAGCAGCTTGGGTAGCGGGATGATGGAGCAGTACTTC.

V and J are TRBV5-6 and TRBJ2-2; 9 nucleotides agree with TRBD1. CDR3 length: 14 residues. The V and J ends lost 2 bases and 7 bases, in that order; junction bases with no gene match: 3. Germline loops: CDR1 SGHDT, CDR2 YYEEEE. CDR3 sequence reads: CASSFGQGFGELFF. The DNA for the CDR3 is TGTGCCAGCAGCTTCGGACAGGGGTTCGGGGAGCTGTTTTTT.

This chain uses TRBV10-2 with TRBJ2-1, with 9 nucleotides matching TRBD2. Looked up from germline, CDR1 is WSHSY and CDR2 is SAAADI. The CDR3 runs 19 residues. The V and J ends lost 6 bases and 6 bases, in that order; junction bases with no gene match: 21. The DNA of the CDR3 is TGCGCCAGCAGCTATTCCCTAGCGGGGAACCTCCCGTCGCGCAATGAGCAGTTCTTC. Protein product: CASSYSLAGNLPSRNEQFF.

V is TRBV10-3 and J is TRBJ2-1; D may be TRBD2 (6 bases). The CDR3 is made up of 15 amino acids. Per germline, CDR1 ENHRY and CDR2 SYGVKD. Trimming cost V 0 bases and J 7 bases, with 13 bases left between them. CDR3 sequence: CAISESTIGGNEQFF. CDR3 in DNA: TGTGCCATCAGTGAGTCGACTATCGGGGGTAATGAGCAGTTCTTC.

The chain employs TRBV5-1 and TRBJ2-1; D is ambiguous. There are 11 residues in the CDR3. The germline V gene has CDR1 SGHRS and CDR2 YFSETQ. The germline V and J ends were trimmed by 6 bases and 10 bases, with 11 bases remaining between them. CDR3 DNA: TGCGCCAGCACCCTTGAAGGCGAGCAGTTCTTC. It is translated as CASTLEGEQFF.

The chain combines TRBV5-8 with TRBJ2-5; a weak D match, TRBD2 (6 bases). Germline assignment: CDR1 SGHTS and CDR2 YDEGEE. This CDR3 has 13 amino acids. Trimming took off 4 bases at V and 5 bases at J, with 12 bases between the two ends. The CDR3 bases are TGTGCCAGCAGCGGAGGGACCTGGGAGACCCAGTACTTC. It codes for CASSGGTWETQYF.

This clone is a singleton in its sample. The rearrangement links TRBV9 to TRBJ2-7; D is undetermined. Germline V gene lookup returns CDR1 SGDLS and CDR2 YYNGEE. The V and J ends lost 2 bases and 3 bases respectively, with 9 bases between them. The CDR3 extends over 13 amino acids. This CDR3 is CASSVEDGYEQYF. As DNA, the CDR3 is TGTGCCAGCAGCGTTGAGGACGGCTACGAGCAGTACTTC.

This clone is a singleton in its sample. The chain carries TRBV6-1 and TRBJ2-3; 10 bases are a match to TRBD2. Losses at the gene ends were 0 bases for V and 2 bases for J; bases not matched to a gene: 8. Germline V gene data show CDR1 as MNHNS and CDR2 as SASEGT. The CDR3 is made up of 18 amino acids. The CDR3 is CASSEAGLLAGFTDTQYF. DNA for the CDR3: TGTGCCAGCAGTGAAGCGGGTTTACTAGCGGGATTCACAGATACGCAGTATTTT.

J is TRBJ2-3 and V is TRBV10-3; the D is unclear. Germline CDR1 and CDR2: ENHRY and SYGVKD. CDR3 length: 13 residues. Trimming took 5 bases from V and 2 from J, leaving 8 bases between them. The CDR3 nucleotides read TGTGCCATCAGTCGTACACCCACAGATACGCAGTATTTT. Amino acids: CAISRTPTDTQYF.